This T cell receptor (beta chain) was sequenced for a study of cytomegalovirus exposure and HLA in healthy donors. Study-wide results and limits: Association of a missense DCLRE1C variant with TCR beta V- and J-gene trimming was reported in a later analysis.

At the time of sampling, donors were nominally healthy, though unrecorded immune exposures were likely. As regards this clone: Its antigen is currently unknown.

The CDR3 covers 14 residues. Germline CDR1 SGHDT, CDR2 YYEEEE. The germline V and J ends were trimmed by 2 bases and 0 bases, with 6 bases remaining between them. 13 Jbeta primers and 60 Vbeta primers were used for the PCR. The assay was immunoSEQ multiplex PCR, and TCRdb's table has in-frame clones only and misses some. The sample has approximately 150,000 clones; approximately 71% are singletons. This chain uses TRBV5-6 with TRBJ1-3, with a tentative D call TRBD1 (6 bases). The clonotype comes from a man aged 45-65 years in good health and CMV-seronegative. Sequenced material: PBMCs. DNA for the CDR3: TGTGCCAGCAGCTTAGGGGGCTCTGGAAACACCATATATTTT. This sequence encodes CASSLGGSGNTIYF.